Sequencing of this TCR beta chain was carried out in a study of breast tumors, draining lymph nodes, adjacent tissues. The lymph nodes were axillary draining lymph nodes from breast cancer patients. Germline CDR1 is SGHTA and CDR2 is FQGNSA. Trimming left V 5 bases short and J 12 bases short, with 13 bases between. CDR3 length: 11 residues. TCRdb fed the multiplex PCR reads into MiXCR, producing one record per CDR3 protein. Of some 83,000 distinct CDR3 sequences in the sample, under 25% were seen once. The chain combines TRBV7-2 with TRBJ1-1; D gene unclear. The TCR was taken from a female donor with breast cancer. Some clones in this sample may be carry-over from other donors' samples. Material for sequencing was axillary lymph node tissue. The CDR3: CASSGRVGTFF. DNA of the CDR3: TGTGCCAGCAGCGGAAGGGTCGGGACTTTCTTT.